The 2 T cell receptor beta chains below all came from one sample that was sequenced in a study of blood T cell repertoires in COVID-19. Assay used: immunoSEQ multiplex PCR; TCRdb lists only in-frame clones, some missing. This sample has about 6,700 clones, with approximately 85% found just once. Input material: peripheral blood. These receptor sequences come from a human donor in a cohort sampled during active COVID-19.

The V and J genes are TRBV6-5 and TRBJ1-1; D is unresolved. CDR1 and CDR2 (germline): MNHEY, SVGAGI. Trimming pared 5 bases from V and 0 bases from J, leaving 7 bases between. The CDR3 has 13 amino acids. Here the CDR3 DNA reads TGTGCCAGCAGTCTCACGGTGAACACTGAAGCTTTCTTT. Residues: CASSLTVNTEAFF.

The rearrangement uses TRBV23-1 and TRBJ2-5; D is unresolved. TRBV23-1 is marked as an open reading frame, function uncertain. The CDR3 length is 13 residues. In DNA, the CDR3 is TGCTCACAAGCAGTAAGGAGTCGGGAGACCCAGTACTTC. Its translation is CSQAVRSRETQYF.